This T cell receptor beta chain comes out of a study of cytomegalovirus exposure and HLA in healthy donors. As concerns this clone: Antigen specificity is unknown.

Findings and caveats of the study: What TCR beta sequences reportedly achieved was accurate prediction of HLA-A and HLA-B alleles in most subjects. Later analysis indicated greater clonal expansion among HLA-associated TCR beta chains than among equally common other chains. As a later analysis showed, several of the most significant clusters appeared to be linked to common viral pathogens.

The germline V and J ends were trimmed by 2 bases and 3 bases, with 11 bases remaining between them. The CDR3 loop spans 15 amino acids. Germline CDR1 SNHLY, CDR2 FYNNEI. The PCR used 60 Vbeta and 13 Jbeta primers. TCRdb's copy holds only in-frame clones and misses some; the assay was immunoSEQ multiplex PCR. The data contain about 77,000 clones, about 73% of them singletons. The donors gave bone marrow, and they were healthy. Sequences were obtained from PBMCs. This TCR came from a man between 40 and 49 years old in good health and CMV-seronegative. This sequence joins TRBV2 and TRBJ2-1; D is unclear. CDR3 region: CASSESFDFYNEQFF. As DNA, the CDR3 is TGTGCCAGCAGTGAATCTTTCGACTTCTACAATGAGCAGTTCTTC.